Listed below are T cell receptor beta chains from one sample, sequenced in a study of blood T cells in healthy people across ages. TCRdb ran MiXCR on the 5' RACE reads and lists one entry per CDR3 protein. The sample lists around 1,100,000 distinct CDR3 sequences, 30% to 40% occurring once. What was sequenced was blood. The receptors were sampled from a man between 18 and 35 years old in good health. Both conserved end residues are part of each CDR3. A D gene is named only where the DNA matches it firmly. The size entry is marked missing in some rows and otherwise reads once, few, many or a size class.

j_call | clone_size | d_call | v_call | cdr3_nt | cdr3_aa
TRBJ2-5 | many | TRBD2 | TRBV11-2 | TGTGCCAGCAGCCGGACTAGCGGGACCCAAGAGACCCAGTACTTC | CASSRTSGTQETQYF
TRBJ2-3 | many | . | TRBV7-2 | TGTGCCAGCAGCTTAGCGCTTCATACGCAGTATTTT | CASSLALHTQYF
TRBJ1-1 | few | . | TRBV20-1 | TGCAGTGCTAGTGGAGGGCTCGCGAACACTGAAGCTTTCTTT | CSASGGLANTEAFF
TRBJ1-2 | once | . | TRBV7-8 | TGTGCCAGCAGCTTAGTCTCTCAAACAGGGAGCAGTAACTATGGCTACACCTTC | CASSLVSQTGSSNYGYTF
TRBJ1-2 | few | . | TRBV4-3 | TGCGCCAGCAGCCCGCGACGGGGGGACTATGGCTACACCTTC | CASSPRRGDYGYTF
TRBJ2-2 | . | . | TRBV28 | TGTGCCAGCAGTCCAGGTGCCTTGGACACCGGGGAGCTGTTTTTT | CASSPGALDTGELFF
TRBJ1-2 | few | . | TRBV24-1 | TGTGCCACCGCGGCGGAGTTGGGGGGCTACACCTTC | CATAAELGGYTF
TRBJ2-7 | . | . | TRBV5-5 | TGTGCCAGCAGCTTCCCCAGGGTAGGCTCCTACGAGCAGTACTTC | CASSFPRVGSYEQYF
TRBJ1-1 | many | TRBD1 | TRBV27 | TGTGCCAGCAGTGTGACAGGGAGCATGAACACTGAAGCTTTCTTT | CASSVTGSMNTEAFF
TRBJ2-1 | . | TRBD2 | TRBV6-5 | TGTGCCAGCAGTCGTACCGGGACTAGCAATGAGCAGTTCTTC | CASSRTGTSNEQFF
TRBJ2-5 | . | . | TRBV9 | TGTGCCAGCAGCGTAGAGTACAGCCAAGAGACCCAGTACTTC | CASSVEYSQETQYF
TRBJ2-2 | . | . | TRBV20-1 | TGCAGTGCTAGAATCGGCGGCGCCTCGAACACCGGGGAGCTGTTTTTT | CSARIGGASNTGELFF
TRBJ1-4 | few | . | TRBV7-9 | TGTGCCAGCAGCCTCCTTTGGGCAACTAATGAAAAACTGTTTTTT | CASSLLWATNEKLFF
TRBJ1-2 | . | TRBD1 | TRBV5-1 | TGCGCCAGCAGCTCAACAGGGGCGGCTGGCTACACCTTC | CASSSTGAAGYTF
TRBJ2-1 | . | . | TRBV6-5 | TGTGCCAGCAGTTACCGTCAGGGGCCGGTCGATGAGCAGTTCTTC | CASSYRQGPVDEQFF
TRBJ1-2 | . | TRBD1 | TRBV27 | TGTGCCAGCAGTCCCCAAAGGGGGCTGGGAGGCTACACCTTC | CASSPQRGLGGYTF
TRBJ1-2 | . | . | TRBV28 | TGTGCCACCTTTCATCAAGGAACACACAACTATGGCTACACCTTC | CATFHQGTHNYGYTF
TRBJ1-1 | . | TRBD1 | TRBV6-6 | TGTGCCAGCAGCCTTCCTGCGGACAGGACCACTGAAGCTTTCTTT | CASSLPADRTTEAFF
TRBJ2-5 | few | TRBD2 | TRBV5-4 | TGTGCCAGCAGCCATACTAGCGGGGGGGAACGAGAGACCCAGTACTTC | CASSHTSGGERETQYF
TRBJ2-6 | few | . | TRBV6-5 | TGTGCCAGCAGTTACTCGACCAGGTCTGGGGCCAACGTCCTGACTTTC | CASSYSTRSGANVLTF
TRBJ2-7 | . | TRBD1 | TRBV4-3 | TGCGCCAGCACACCAACGCTACAGGGGGCCTCCTACAATGAGCAGTACTTC | CASTPTLQGASYNEQYF
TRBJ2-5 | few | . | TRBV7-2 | TGTGCCAGCAGCTTAGATAGATACCAAGAGACCCAGTACTTC | CASSLDRYQETQYF
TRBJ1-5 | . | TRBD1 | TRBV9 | TGTGCCAGCAGCGAGGGGCAGGACAGGGTAGGTCAGCCCCAGCATTTT | CASSEGQDRVGQPQHF